This TCR beta chain was sequenced for a study of T cell responses to AZD1222 COVID-19 vaccine (dated by TCRdb to the early 2020s). At the level of the whole study: Because spike-specific TCR depth and breadth did not differ between the two schedules, AZD1222 recipients who got a second dose at roughly 4 weeks were pooled with those who got a second dose at roughly 12 weeks. A total of approximately 240 trial participants underwent TCR sequencing, of whom some 210 received two doses of AZD1222 and roughly 25 received two doses of the MenACWY control vaccine. Enrollment into the trials was organized by age into subgroups of 18-55, 56-69 and 70-plus years, and those subgroups contained roughly 150, 30 and 60 TCR-sequenced participants, respectively.

The sample's time point label is to be understood as: baseline before first vaccination. Vaccinee samples came from UK trials COV001 and COV002, including a single-blind randomized controlled phase 2/3 trial of AZD1222 (ChAdOx1 nCoV-19) in healthy adults. For TCRbeta chain sequencing, PBMC samples were collected from trial participants at day 0 and at day 28 after the second dose. Results the study describes overall, beyond this receptor: After two AZD1222 doses, both the breadth and the depth of spike-specific TCRs were significantly higher than at day 0 and than in MenACWY recipients. No day 14 peak-response samples were available, so repertoires were characterized only after the peak T cell response. In the small 56-69-year group, the increase in depth fell short of significance, most likely because of low power. CD4 TCRs associated with the vaccine covered the entire spike protein, and the dominant responses were in regions 160-218 and 743-854. Epitopes outside the regions mutated in the B.1.351 and B.1.1.7 variants were reportedly recognized by nearly half of the unique spike-specific TCRs. Conclusions about previously exposed vaccinees are limited because only a handful of AZD1222 recipients were SARS-CoV-2 seropositive at baseline. Most participants were white British and females outnumbered males, and the authors suggested that clonal diversity may have been underestimated.

The CDR3 regions of human TCRbeta chains were subjected to immunosequencing. Processing in the source paper ran as follows. Repertoire TCRs were checked for matches against a reference library of SARS-CoV-2-specific TCRs that had been generated using the MIRA antigen-specificity platform. Breadth was defined as the fraction of unique TCRs that were SARS-CoV-2-associated, and depth was defined as the fraction of total T cells that were SARS-CoV-2-associated. Using the MIRA data, each spike-specific TCR was mapped to the spike region that the TCR reacts to and placed in a CD4 or CD8 class. Log10-transformed breadth and depth values were compared by one-way ANOVA with Sidak's multiple comparisons tests. This immuneACCESS table, as held by TCRdb, lists in-frame sequences with V and J called but not all clones. Of the missing ones, under half trace to an unresolved V gene in checked studies; the others have no known cause. V, J and clone size were drawn from that table, and D and trimming were deduced from the DNA. The sample records 120,000 or so clones, about 90% of which are singletons. Over 1.5% of the sample belongs to the ten largest clones.

Remarks on this clone: The clone's antigen remains unknown. No clone much larger than this one lies a single base away; base qualities are absent.

The germline V gene provides CDR1 LGHNT and CDR2 FRNRAP. The germline ends are 14 bases apart after V is trimmed by 1 base and J by 2 bases. The CDR3 has 17 amino acids, counting the end cysteine and phenylalanine. Here the CDR3 DNA is all that survives: 51 bases in frame from base 1. Material: peripheral blood, obtained on day 0 of AZD1222 vaccination. The receptor chain draws on TRBV12-5 and TRBJ2-2; TRBD1 might be the D gene, on 5 matching bases. The sequence came from an adult in good health. The CDR3 in this case is CASGLAGQSLNTGELFF. The base sequence is TGTGCTAGTGGTTTGGCAGGGCAGAGTCTTAACACCGGGGAGCTGTTTTTT.